This T cell receptor (beta chain) was observed in a study of blood T cell repertoires in COVID-19. Looking at the study overall: The United States, Italy and Spain were the sources of the acute and convalescent COVID-19 samples.

Participants came from some 23 US areas, aged roughly 18 to 95 years. A COVID-19 case was met by exposed participants within 2 weeks before study entry. Profiled with immunoSEQ multiplex PCR; TCRdb holds only in-frame clones, not every one. Of some 320,000 clones listed, roughly 90% were seen once; the top ten hold 2.5% to 3%. With 5 bases clipped from V and 5 bases from J, the junction kept 9 bases outside the gene matches. The germline V gene encodes CDR1 MDHEN and CDR2 SYDVKM. This CDR3 has 15 residues. The clonotype was recovered from a woman in her 50s who had been exposed to COVID-19. The sequencing input was PBMCs or T cells enriched from blood (not recorded which). The chain links TRBV28 to TRBJ1-2; 9 positions agree with TRBD1. CDR3 bases: TGTGCCAGCAGTCCACGACAGGGGGTATCTTATGGCTACACCTTC. This sequence encodes CASSPRQGVSYGYTF.